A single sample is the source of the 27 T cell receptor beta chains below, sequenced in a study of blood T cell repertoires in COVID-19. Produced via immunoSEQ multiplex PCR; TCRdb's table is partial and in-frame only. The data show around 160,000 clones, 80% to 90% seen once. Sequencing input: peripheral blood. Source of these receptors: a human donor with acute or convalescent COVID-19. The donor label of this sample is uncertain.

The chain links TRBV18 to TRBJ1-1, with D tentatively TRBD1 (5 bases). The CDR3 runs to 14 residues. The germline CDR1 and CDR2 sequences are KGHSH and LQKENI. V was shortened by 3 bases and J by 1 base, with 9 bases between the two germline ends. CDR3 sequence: CASSPGGWNTEAFF. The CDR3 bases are TGTGCCAGCTCACCCGGGGGATGGAACACTGAAGCTTTCTTT.

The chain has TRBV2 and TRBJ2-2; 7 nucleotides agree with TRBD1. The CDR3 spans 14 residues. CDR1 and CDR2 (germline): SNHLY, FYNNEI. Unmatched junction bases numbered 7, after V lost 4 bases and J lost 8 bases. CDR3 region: CASSGQGYRGELFF. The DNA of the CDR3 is TGTGCCAGCAGTGGACAGGGCTATAGAGGGGAGCTGTTTTTT.

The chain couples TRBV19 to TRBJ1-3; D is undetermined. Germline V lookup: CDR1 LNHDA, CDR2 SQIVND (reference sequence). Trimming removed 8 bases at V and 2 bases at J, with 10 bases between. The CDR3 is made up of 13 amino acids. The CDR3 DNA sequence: TGTGCCAGTCGAGAGGGAGCTGGAAACACCATATATTTT. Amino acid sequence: CASREGAGNTIYF.

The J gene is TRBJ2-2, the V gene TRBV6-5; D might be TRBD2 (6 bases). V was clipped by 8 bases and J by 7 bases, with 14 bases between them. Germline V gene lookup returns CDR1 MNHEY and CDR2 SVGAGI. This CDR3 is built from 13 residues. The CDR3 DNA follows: TGTGCCAGCCTGGGGCAGGGAGGCGGGGAGCTGTTTTTT. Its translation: CASLGQGGGELFF.

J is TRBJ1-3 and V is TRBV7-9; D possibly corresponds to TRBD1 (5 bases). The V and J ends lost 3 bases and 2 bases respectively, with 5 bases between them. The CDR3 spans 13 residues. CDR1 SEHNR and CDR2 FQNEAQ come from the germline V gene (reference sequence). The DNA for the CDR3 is TGTGCCAGCAGCTTGGACACTGGAAACACCATATATTTT. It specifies CASSLDTGNTIYF.

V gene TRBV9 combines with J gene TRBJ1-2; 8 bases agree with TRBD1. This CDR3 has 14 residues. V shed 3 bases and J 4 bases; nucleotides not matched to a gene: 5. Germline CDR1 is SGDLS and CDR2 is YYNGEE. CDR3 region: CASSGTGQGYGYTF. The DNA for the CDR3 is TGTGCCAGCAGCGGGACAGGACAGGGCTATGGCTACACCTTC.

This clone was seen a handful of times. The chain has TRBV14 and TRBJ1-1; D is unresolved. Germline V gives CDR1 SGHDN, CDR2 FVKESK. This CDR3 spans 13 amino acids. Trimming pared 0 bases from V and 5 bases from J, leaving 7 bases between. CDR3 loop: CASSQDPRTEAFF. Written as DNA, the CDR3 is TGTGCCAGCAGCCAAGATCCGCGGACTGAAGCTTTCTTT. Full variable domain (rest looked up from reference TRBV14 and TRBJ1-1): EAGVTQFPSHSVIEKGQTVTLRCDPISGHDNLYWYRRVMGKEIKFLLHFVKESKQDESGMPNNRFLAERTGGTYSTLKVQPAELEDSGVYFCASSQDPRTEAFFGQGTRLTVV.

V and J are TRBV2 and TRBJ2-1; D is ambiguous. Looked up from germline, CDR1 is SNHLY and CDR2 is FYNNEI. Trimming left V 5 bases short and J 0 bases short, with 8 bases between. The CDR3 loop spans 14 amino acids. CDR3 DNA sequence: TGTGCCAGCAGTCCGTGGAGCTCCTACAATGAGCAGTTCTTC. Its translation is CASSPWSSYNEQFF.

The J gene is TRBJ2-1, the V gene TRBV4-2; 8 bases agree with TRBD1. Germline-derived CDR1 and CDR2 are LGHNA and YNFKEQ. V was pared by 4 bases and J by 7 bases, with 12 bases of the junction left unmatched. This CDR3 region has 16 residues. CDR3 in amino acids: CASSLRGQGARNEQFF. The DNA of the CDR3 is TGTGCCAGCAGCCTCCGTGGGCAGGGGGCGCGAAATGAGCAGTTCTTC.

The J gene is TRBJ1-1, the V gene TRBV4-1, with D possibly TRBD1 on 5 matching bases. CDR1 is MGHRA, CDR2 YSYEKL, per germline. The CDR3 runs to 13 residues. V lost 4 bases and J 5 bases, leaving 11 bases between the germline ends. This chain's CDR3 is CASSPPGQTEAFF. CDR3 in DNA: TGCGCCAGCAGCCCCCCCGGACAAACTGAAGCTTTCTTT.

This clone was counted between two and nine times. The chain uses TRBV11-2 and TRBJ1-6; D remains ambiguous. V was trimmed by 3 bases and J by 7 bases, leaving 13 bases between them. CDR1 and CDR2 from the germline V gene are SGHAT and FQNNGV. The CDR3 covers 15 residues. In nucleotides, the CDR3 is TGTGCCAGCAGCTTGACCCCGGGTCCAAATTCACCCCTCCACTTT. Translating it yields CASSLTPGPNSPLHF.

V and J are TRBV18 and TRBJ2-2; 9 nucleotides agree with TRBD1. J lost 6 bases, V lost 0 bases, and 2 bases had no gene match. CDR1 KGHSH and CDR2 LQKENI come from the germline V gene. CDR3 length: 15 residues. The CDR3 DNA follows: TGTGCCAGCTCACCACCGGGACAGGGAGCCGGGGAGCTGTTTTTT. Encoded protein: CASSPPGQGAGELFF. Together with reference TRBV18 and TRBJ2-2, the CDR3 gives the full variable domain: NAGVMQNPRHLVRRRGQEARLRCSPMKGHSHVYWYRQLPEEGLKFMVYLQKENIIDESGMPKERFSAEFPKEGPSILRIQQVVRGDSAAYFCASSPPGQGAGELFFGEGSRLTVL.

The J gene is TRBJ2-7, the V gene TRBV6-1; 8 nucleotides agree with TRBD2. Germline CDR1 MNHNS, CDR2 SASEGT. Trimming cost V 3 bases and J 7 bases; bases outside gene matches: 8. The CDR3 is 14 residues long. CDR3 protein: CASSDQAGVGEQYF. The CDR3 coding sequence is TGTGCCAGCAGTGATCAAGCGGGGGTAGGTGAGCAGTACTTC.

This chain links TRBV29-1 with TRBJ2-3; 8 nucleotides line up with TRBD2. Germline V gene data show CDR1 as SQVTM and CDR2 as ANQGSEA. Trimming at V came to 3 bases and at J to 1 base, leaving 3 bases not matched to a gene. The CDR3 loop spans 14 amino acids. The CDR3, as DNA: TGCAGCGTTGAGCGGGGGGTTGGCACAGATACGCAGTATTTT. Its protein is CSVERGVGTDTQYF.

The CDR3: CASSQELPGGQGQPQHF. As DNA, the CDR3 is TGCGCCAGCAGCCAAGAGTTGCCCGGGGGGCAAGGACAGCCCCAGCATTTT. V gene TRBV4-1 combines with J gene TRBJ1-5; the D gene is possibly TRBD1 (6 bases). The germline gives CDR1 MGHRA, CDR2 YSYEKL. Trimming left V 0 bases short and J 7 bases short, with 19 bases between. The CDR3 is 17 amino acids.

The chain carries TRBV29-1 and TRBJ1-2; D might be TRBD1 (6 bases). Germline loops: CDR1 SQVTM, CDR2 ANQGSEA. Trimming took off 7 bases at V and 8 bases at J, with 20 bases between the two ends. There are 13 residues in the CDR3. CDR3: CSAPRAGGQGYTF. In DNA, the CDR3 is TGCAGCGCCCCCCGCGCGGGGGGGCAAGGCTACACCTTC.

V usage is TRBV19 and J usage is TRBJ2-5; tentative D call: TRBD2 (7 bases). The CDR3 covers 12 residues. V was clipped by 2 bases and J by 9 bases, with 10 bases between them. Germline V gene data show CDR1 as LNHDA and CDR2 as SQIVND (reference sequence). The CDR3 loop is CASSILGGPQYF. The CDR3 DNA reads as TGTGCCAGTAGTATATTGGGGGGGCCCCAGTACTTC.

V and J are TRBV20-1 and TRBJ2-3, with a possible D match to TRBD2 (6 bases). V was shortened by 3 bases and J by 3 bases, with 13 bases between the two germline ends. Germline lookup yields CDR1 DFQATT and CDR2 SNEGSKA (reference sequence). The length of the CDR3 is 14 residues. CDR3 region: CSASKGLGTDTQYF. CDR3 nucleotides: TGCAGTGCTAGTAAGGGACTCGGAACAGATACGCAGTATTTT.

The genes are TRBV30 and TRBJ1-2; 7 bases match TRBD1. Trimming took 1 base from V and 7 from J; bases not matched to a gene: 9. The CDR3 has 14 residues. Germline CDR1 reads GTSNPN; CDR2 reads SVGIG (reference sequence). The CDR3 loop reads CAWSGGTVQGGYTF. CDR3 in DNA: TGTGCCTGGAGTGGAGGGACAGTCCAGGGTGGCTACACCTTC.

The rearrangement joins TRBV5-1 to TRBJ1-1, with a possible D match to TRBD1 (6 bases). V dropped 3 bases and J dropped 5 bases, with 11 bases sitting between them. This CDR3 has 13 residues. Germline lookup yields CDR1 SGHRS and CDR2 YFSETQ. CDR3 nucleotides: TGCGCCAGCAGCTGGGACACGAAGACTGAAGCTTTCTTT. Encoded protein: CASSWDTKTEAFF.

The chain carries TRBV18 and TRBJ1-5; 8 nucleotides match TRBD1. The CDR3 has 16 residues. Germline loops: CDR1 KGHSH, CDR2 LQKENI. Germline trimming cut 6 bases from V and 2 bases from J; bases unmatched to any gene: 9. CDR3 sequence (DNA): TGTGCCAGCTCGCCAACTCAGGGGGCAGGCAATCAGCCCCAGCATTTT. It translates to CASSPTQGAGNQPQHF.

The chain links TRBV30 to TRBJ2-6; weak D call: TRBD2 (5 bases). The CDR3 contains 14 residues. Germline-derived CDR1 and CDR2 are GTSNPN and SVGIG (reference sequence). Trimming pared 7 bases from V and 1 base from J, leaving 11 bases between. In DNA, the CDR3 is TGTGCCTCATCGGGGTCGTCTGGGGCCAACGTCCTGACTTTC. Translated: CASSGSSGANVLTF.

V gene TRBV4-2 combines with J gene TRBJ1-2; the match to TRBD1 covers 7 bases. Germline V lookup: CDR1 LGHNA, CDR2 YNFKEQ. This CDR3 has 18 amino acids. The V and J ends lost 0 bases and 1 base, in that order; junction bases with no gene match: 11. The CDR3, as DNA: TGTGCCAGCAGCCAAGATTGGGCAGGGGGTCAATTTAACTATGGCTACACCTTC. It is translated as CASSQDWAGGQFNYGYTF.

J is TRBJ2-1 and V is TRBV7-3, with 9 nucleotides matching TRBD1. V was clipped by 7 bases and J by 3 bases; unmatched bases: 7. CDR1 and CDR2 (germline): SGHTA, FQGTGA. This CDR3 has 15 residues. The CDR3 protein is CASKPDRGDYNEQFF. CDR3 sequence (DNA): TGTGCCAGCAAACCGGACAGGGGAGACTACAATGAGCAGTTCTTC.

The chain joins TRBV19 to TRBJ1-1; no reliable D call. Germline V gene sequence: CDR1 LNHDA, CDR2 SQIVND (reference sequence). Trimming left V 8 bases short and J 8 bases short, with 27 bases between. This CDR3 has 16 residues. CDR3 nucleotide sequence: TGTGCCAGTTCCGAATTGGGAGGAGGTACTAGACTGGAAGCTTTCTTT. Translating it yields CASSELGGGTRLEAFF.

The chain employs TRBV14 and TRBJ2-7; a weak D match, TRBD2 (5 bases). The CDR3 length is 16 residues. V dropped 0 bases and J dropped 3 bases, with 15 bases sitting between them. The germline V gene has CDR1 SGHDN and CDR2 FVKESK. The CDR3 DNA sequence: TGTGCCAGCAGCCAAGATGGGAGATCTAACCACTACGAGCAGTACTTC. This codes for CASSQDGRSNHYEQYF.

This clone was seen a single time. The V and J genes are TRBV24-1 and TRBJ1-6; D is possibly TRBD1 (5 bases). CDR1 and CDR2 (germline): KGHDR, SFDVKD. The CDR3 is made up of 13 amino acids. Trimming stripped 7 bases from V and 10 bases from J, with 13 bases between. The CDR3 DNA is TGTGCCACCAGCAGACAGCCCGGGTCACCCCTCCACTTT. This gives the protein CATSRQPGSPLHF.